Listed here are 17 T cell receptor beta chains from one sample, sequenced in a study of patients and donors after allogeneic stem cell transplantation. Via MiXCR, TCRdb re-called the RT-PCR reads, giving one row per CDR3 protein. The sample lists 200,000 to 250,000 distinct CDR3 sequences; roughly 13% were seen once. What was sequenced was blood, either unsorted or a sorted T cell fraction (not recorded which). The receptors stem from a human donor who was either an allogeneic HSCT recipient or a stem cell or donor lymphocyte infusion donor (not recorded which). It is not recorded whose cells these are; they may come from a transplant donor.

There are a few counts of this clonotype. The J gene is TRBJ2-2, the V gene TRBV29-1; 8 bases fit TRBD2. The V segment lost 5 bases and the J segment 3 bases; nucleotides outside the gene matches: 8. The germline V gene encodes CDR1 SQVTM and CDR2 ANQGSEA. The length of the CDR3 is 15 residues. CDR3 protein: CSVRKRERDTGELFF. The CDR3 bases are TGCAGCGTTCGTAAGCGGGAGCGCGACACCGGGGAGCTGTTTTTT.

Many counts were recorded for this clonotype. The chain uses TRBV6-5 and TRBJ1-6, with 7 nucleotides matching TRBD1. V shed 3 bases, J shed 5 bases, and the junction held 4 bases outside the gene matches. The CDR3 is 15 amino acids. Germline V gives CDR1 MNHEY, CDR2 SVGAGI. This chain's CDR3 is CASSYLRGNNSPLHF. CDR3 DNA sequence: TGTGCCAGCAGTTATCTCAGGGGGAATAATTCACCCCTCCACTTT.

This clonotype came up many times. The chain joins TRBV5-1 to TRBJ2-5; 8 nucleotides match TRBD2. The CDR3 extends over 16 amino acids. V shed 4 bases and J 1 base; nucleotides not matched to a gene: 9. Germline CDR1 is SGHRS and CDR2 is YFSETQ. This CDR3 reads CASSTGTRARQETQYF. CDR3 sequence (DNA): TGCGCCAGCAGCACAGGGACTAGGGCCCGCCAAGAGACCCAGTACTTC.

CDR3 in DNA: TGTGCCAGCAGCTCAAGTACCCGAGATAATTCACCCCTCCACTTT. Its protein product is CASSSSTRDNSPLHF. V usage is TRBV7-8 and J usage is TRBJ1-6; D gene ambiguous. The germline V and J ends were trimmed by 4 bases and 5 bases, with 12 bases remaining between them. Germline assignment: CDR1 SGHVS and CDR2 FQNEAQ. This CDR3 comprises 15 residues.

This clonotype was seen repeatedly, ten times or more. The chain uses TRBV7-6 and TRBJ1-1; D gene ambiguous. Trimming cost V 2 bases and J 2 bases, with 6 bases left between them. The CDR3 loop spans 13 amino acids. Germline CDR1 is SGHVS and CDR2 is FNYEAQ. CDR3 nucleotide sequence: TGTGCCAGCAGCTTAAGGGATAACACTGAAGCTTTCTTT. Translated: CASSLRDNTEAFF. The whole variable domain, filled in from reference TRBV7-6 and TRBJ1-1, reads GAGVSQSPRYKVTKRGQDVALRCDPISGHVSLYWYRQALGQGPEFLTYFNYEAQQDKSGLPNDRFSAERPEGSISTLTIQRTEQRDSAMYRCASSLRDNTEAFFGQGTRLTVV.

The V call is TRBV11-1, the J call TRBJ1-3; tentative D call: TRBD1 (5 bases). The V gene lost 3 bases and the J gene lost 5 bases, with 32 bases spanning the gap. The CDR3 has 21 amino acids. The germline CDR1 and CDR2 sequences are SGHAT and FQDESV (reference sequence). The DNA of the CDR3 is TGTGCCAGCAGCTTCCTCACCGGGGCAGCGTCTCGCCCCTTGAATAGAAACACCATATATTTT. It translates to CASSFLTGAASRPLNRNTIYF.

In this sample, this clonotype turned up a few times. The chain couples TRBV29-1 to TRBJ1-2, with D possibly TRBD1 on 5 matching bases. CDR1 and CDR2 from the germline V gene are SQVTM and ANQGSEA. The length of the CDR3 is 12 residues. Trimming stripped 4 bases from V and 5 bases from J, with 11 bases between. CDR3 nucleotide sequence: TGCAGCGTTGTGAGTCAGGGTTATGGCTACACCTTC. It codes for CSVVSQGYGYTF.

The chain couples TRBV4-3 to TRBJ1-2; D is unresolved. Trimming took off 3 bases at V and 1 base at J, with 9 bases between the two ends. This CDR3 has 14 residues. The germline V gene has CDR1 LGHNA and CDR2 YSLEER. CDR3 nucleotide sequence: TGCGCCAGCAGCCAGTCGGATGGTAACTATGGCTACACCTTC. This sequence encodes CASSQSDGNYGYTF.

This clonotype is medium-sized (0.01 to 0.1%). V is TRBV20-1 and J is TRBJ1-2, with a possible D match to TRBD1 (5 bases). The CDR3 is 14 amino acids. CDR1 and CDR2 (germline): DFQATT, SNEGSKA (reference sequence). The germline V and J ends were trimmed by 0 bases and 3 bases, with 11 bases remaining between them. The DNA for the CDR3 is TGCAGTGCTAGAGATCTAGGGGTGGACTATGGCTACACCTTC. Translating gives CSARDLGVDYGYTF.

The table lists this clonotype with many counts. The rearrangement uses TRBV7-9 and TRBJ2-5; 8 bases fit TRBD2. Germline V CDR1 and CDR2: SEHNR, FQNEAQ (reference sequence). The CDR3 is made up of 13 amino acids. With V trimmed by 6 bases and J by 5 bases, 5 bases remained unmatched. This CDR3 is CASRGLVVETQYF. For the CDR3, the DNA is TGTGCCAGCAGGGGACTAGTGGTGGAGACCCAGTACTTC.

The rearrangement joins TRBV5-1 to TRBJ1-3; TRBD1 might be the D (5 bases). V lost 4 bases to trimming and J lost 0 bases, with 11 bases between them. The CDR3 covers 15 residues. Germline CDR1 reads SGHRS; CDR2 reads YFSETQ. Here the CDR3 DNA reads TGCGCCAGCAGCACCGGGGACGGCTCTGGAAACACCATATATTTT. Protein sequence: CASSTGDGSGNTIYF.

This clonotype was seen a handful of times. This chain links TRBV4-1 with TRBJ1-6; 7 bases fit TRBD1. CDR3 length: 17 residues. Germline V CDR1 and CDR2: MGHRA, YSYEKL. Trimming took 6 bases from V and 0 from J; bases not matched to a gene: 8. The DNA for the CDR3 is TGCGCCAGCAGACCTCAGGGGGGTAACTCCTATAATTCACCCCTCCACTTT. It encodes CASRPQGGNSYNSPLHF.

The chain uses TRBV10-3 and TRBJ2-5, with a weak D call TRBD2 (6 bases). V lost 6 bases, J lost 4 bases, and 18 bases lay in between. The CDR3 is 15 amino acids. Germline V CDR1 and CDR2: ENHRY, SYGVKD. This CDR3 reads CAIRGGGPGGETQYF. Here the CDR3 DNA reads TGTGCCATCAGGGGGGGAGGTCCTGGTGGAGAGACCCAGTACTTC.

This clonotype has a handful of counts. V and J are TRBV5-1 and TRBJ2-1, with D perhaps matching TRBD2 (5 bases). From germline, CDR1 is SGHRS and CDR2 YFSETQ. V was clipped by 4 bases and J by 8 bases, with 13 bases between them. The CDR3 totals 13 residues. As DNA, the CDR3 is TGCGCCAGCAGCCCCCTAGCAGCCGATGAGCAGTTCTTC. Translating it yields CASSPLAADEQFF.

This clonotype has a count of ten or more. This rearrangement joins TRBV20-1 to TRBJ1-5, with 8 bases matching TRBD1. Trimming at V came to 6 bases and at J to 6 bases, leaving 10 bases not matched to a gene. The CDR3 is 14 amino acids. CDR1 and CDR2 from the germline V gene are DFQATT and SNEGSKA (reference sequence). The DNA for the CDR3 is TGCAGTGCCGACCCCGGACAGGGCGGTCAGCCCCAGCATTTT. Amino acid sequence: CSADPGQGGQPQHF.

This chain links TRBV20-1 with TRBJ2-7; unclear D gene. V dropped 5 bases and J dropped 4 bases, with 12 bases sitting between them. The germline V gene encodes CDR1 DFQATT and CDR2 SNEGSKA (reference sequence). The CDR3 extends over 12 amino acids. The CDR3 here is CSASPELYEQYF. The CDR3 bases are TGCAGTGCTTCGCCAGAACTTTACGAGCAGTACTTC.

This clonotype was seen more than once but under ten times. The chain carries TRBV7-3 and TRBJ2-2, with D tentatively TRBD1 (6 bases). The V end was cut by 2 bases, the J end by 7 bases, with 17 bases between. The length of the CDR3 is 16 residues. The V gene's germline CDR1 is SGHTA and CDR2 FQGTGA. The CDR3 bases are TGTGCCAGCAGCTTAGGGGTCCGACAGGCGGGCGGGGAGCTGTTTTTT. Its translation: CASSLGVRQAGGELFF.